What follows are 19 T cell receptor beta chains derived from one specimen sequenced in a study of blood T cell repertoires in COVID-19. Profiled with immunoSEQ multiplex PCR; TCRdb holds only in-frame clones, not every one. The table includes about 60,000 clones, roughly 85% detected once. Material for sequencing was peripheral blood. These receptors were collected from a human donor in a cohort sampled during active COVID-19.

V usage is TRBV18 and J usage is TRBJ1-2; D is undetermined. V dropped 2 bases and J dropped 3 bases, with 13 bases sitting between them. The germline V gene encodes CDR1 KGHSH and CDR2 LQKENI. This CDR3 contains 15 residues. The CDR3 DNA follows: TGTGCCAGCTCACCATTAGGGAGCCAGGACTATGGCTACACCTTC. Translated: CASSPLGSQDYGYTF. The full variable domain, in which reference TRBV18 and TRBJ1-2 provide the parts outside the CDR3, is NAGVMQNPRHLVRRRGQEARLRCSPMKGHSHVYWYRQLPEEGLKFMVYLQKENIIDESGMPKERFSAEFPKEGPSILRIQQVVRGDSAAYFCASSPLGSQDYGYTFGSGTRLTVV.

The gene calls are TRBV5-6 and TRBJ2-7; D gene ambiguous. V lost 0 bases and J 5 bases, leaving 9 bases between the germline ends. The CDR3 contains 13 residues. Germline-derived CDR1 and CDR2 are SGHDT and YYEEEE. CDR3 nucleotide sequence: TGTGCCAGCAGCTTGGTGGAGAACAACGAGCAGTACTTC. Translation: CASSLVENNEQYF.

This clone was seen only a few times. This sequence joins TRBV30 and TRBJ2-2; weak D call: TRBD2 (7 bases). The CDR3 covers 17 residues. V lost 4 bases and J 6 bases, leaving 24 bases between the germline ends. Germline CDR1 GTSNPN, CDR2 SVGIG (reference sequence). In DNA, the CDR3 is TGTGCCTGGACCCCTCGCCCTAGGGGGAGGGCGTCCGGGGAGCTGTTTTTT. Protein product: CAWTPRPRGRASGELFF.

This rearrangement joins TRBV7-9 to TRBJ2-7; no firm D call. Looked up from germline, CDR1 is SEHNR and CDR2 is FQNEAQ (reference sequence). V lost 3 bases, J lost 4 bases, and 7 bases lay in between. The CDR3 totals 12 residues. The DNA for the CDR3 is TGTGCCAGCAGCTTCCTTACTTACGAGCAGTACTTC. It is translated as CASSFLTYEQYF.

On this clone: The identical CDR3 is also encoded by other nucleotide sequences in the sample. The chain employs TRBV7-8 and TRBJ1-4; 7 nucleotides match TRBD1. With 1 base clipped from V and 5 bases from J, the junction kept 7 bases outside the gene matches. The V gene's germline CDR1 is SGHVS and CDR2 FQNEAQ. The CDR3 loop spans 16 amino acids. The CDR3 sequence: CASSLGRGQSNEKLFF. The CDR3 DNA is TGTGCCAGCAGCTTAGGCCGGGGACAGTCGAATGAAAAACTGTTTTTT.

The DNA for the CDR3 is TGTGCCAGCAGTCCCTGGGGGGGGACCTCTGGAAACACCATATATTTT. Amino acid sequence: CASSPWGGTSGNTIYF. The J gene is TRBJ1-3, the V gene TRBV27; a weak D match, TRBD1 (5 bases). The V gene's germline CDR1 is MNHEY and CDR2 SMNVEV (reference sequence). The CDR3 runs to 16 residues. Trimming removed 5 bases from V and 0 bases from J, with 14 bases in between.

The CDR3 DNA is TGTGCCAGCAGTTTCATCCGGGACAGTAAAGAGACCCAGTACTTC. Amino acids: CASSFIRDSKETQYF. The chain carries TRBV6-5 and TRBJ2-5, with 7 bases identical to TRBD1. V lost 4 bases to trimming and J lost 3 bases; unmatched junction nucleotides: 8. The CDR3 length is 15 residues. Germline V gene sequence: CDR1 MNHEY, CDR2 SVGAGI.

This chain uses TRBV7-2 with TRBJ1-1, with a possible D match to TRBD1 (5 bases). V dropped 5 bases and J dropped 4 bases, with 20 bases sitting between them. This CDR3 spans 16 amino acids. Germline loops: CDR1 SGHTA, CDR2 FQGNSA. In DNA, the CDR3 is TGTGCCAGCAGCCTCAGAGGCGCAGGGATAAGCACTGAAGCTTTCTTT. Its protein is CASSLRGAGISTEAFF.

For the CDR3, the DNA is TGTGCCAGCAGCGGCTCGGGACAGGACAAAGGCGGCTACACCTTC. This sequence encodes CASSGSGQDKGGYTF. The V gene is TRBV5-4, the J gene TRBJ1-2; 8 nucleotides match TRBD1. Germline V gene lookup returns CDR1 SGHNT and CDR2 YYREEE (reference sequence). With 4 bases clipped from V and 8 bases from J, the junction kept 13 bases outside the gene matches. The CDR3 consists of 15 residues.

The chain is built from TRBV28 and TRBJ2-7, with 9 bases fitting TRBD2. Germline V gene lookup returns CDR1 MDHEN and CDR2 SYDVKM. The CDR3 consists of 15 residues. Trimming cost V 6 bases and J 6 bases; bases outside gene matches: 12. CDR3: CASSPSGRTPSEQYF. The DNA of the CDR3 is TGTGCCAGCAGCCCAAGCGGGAGGACCCCCTCCGAGCAGTACTTC.

The rearrangement links TRBV20-1 to TRBJ1-2; D uncertain. The CDR3 runs to 11 residues. The germline gives CDR1 DFQATT, CDR2 SNEGSKA (reference sequence). The V and J ends lost 6 bases and 8 bases respectively, with 13 bases between them. The CDR3 DNA reads as TGCAGTGCCACTCAGACATTAGGCTACACCTTC. Translated, it gives CSATQTLGYTF.

This rearrangement joins TRBV27 to TRBJ1-5; D call uncertain. Germline-derived CDR1 and CDR2 are MNHEY and SMNVEV (reference sequence). Trimming stripped 0 bases from V and 7 bases from J, with 13 bases between. The CDR3 runs 15 residues. The CDR3, as DNA: TGTGCCAGCAGTTTATCGTCGTACCCGGGACAGCCCCAGCATTTT. It yields the protein CASSLSSYPGQPQHF.

V and J are TRBV7-2 and TRBJ2-7; D might be TRBD1 (5 bases). Between the trimmed V and J ends, which lost 5 bases and 4 bases, there was a span of 9 bases. CDR1 SGHTA and CDR2 FQGNSA come from the germline V gene. The CDR3 extends over 12 amino acids. This chain's CDR3 is CASSNQGYEQYF. As DNA, the CDR3 is TGTGCCAGCAGCAATCAGGGTTACGAGCAGTACTTC.

The chain uses TRBV4-1 and TRBJ2-5; 12 bases fit TRBD1. Trimming took 0 bases from V and 5 from J; bases not matched to a gene: 4. This CDR3 is built from 16 residues. Germline CDR1 MGHRA, CDR2 YSYEKL. CDR3 loop: CASSQEGTGGGETQYF. The CDR3 region has the DNA TGCGCCAGCAGCCAAGAGGGGACAGGGGGCGGGGAGACCCAGTACTTC.

This clone was picked up one time. The V call is TRBV3-1 (or the pseudogene TRBV3-2), the J call TRBJ2-3, with 9 bases fitting TRBD2. The J segment lost 8 bases and the V segment lost 5 bases, leaving 11 bases of the junction unmatched. This CDR3 is 15 amino acids long. Germline V CDR1 and CDR2: LGHDT, YNNKEL (reference sequence). The CDR3: CASSFVAGAHGTQYF. The CDR3 region has the DNA TGTGCCAGCAGCTTCGTAGCGGGAGCTCATGGTACGCAGTATTTT.

The rearrangement links TRBV2 to TRBJ2-7; 8 bases fit TRBD2. Losses at the gene ends were 8 bases for V and 5 bases for J; bases not matched to a gene: 14. The CDR3 runs 15 residues. The germline V gene encodes CDR1 SNHLY and CDR2 FYNNEI. CDR3 region: CASGREGGAQNEQYF. Written as DNA, the CDR3 is TGTGCCAGCGGACGGGAGGGGGGGGCGCAGAACGAGCAGTACTTC.

The chain is built from TRBV27 and TRBJ2-2; 7 nucleotides agree with TRBD2. The CDR3 sequence is 15 residues long. Germline CDR1 reads MNHEY; CDR2 reads SMNVEV (reference sequence). The ends lost 2 bases at V and 5 bases at J; junction bases unmatched: 5. In DNA form, the CDR3 reads TGTGCCAGCAGTTTACGGCTAGCGGTAACCGGGGAGCTGTTTTTT. Residues: CASSLRLAVTGELFF.

This chain links TRBV11-3 with TRBJ2-1, with TRBD1 matching over 11 bases. The CDR3 is made up of 15 amino acids. CDR1 is SGHNT, CDR2 YENEEA, per germline. Losses at the gene ends were 2 bases for V and 5 bases for J; bases not matched to a gene: 2. The CDR3 spells CASSLPGQGDNEQFF. CDR3 DNA: TGTGCCAGCAGCTTACCGGGACAGGGGGACAATGAGCAGTTCTTC.

The rearrangement joins TRBV7-2 to TRBJ2-5, with TRBD2 as a possible D gene (7 bases). The CDR3 has 14 amino acids. CDR1 is SGHTA and CDR2 is FQGNSA in the germline V gene. V lost 2 bases and J lost 2, with 9 bases in between. CDR3 in DNA: TGTGCCAGCAGCTTAAGCGGGACACAAGAGACCCAGTACTTC. Translating gives CASSLSGTQETQYF.